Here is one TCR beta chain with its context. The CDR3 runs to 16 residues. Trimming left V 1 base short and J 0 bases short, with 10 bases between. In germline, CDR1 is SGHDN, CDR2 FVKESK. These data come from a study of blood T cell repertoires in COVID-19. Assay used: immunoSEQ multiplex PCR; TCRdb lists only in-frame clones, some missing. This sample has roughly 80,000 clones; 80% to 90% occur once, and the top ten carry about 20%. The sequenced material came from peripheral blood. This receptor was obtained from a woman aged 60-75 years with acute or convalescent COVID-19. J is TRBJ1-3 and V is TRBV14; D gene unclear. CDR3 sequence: CASSQAPVSSGNTIYF. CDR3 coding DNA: TGTGCCAGCAGCCAAGCACCGGTTTCCTCTGGAAACACCATATATTTT.